This T cell receptor beta chain was found in a study of OX40 agonist ivuxolimab in advanced cancers. As for the study in general: Dose-escalation patients suffered from hepatocellular carcinoma, melanoma, renal cell or head and neck cancer. Subjects had a mean age of about 57 years, with a range of about 23 to 79; more than 75% were male. People who had prior anti-PD-1, anti-PD-L1 or anti-CTLA-4 therapy could take part, and 40% had some.

This clone is a singleton in its sample. On cycle 4 day 1 and cycle 7 day 1, as well as at baseline, blood was sampled. Assay: immunoSEQ multiplex PCR; the TCRdb copy retains only in-frame clones and omits some. This sample has roughly 82,000 clones, with 80% to 90% found just once. The CDR3 contains 15 residues. Germline trimming cut 3 bases from V and 8 bases from J; bases unmatched to any gene: 12. The V gene's germline CDR1 is SGHNT and CDR2 YYREEE (reference sequence). The sequence came from an adult with an advanced solid tumor such as melanoma, head and neck, liver or kidney cancer. The genes are TRBV5-4 and TRBJ1-2; 8 positions agree with TRBD1. The sequencing used CD4+ or CD8+ T cells sorted from blood, collected in a trial of the OX40 agonist ivuxolimab. This CDR3 reads CASSSWGRGLGGYTF. DNA for the CDR3: TGTGCCAGCAGCTCCTGGGGCAGGGGGCTGGGGGGCTACACCTTC.